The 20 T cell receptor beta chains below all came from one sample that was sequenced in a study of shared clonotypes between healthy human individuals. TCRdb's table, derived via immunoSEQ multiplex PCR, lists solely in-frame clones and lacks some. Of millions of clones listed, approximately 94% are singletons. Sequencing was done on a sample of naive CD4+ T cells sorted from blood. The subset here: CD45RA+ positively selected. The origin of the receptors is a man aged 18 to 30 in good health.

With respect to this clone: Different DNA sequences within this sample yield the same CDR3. CDR3 coding DNA: TGTGCCAGCAGCTTCCTAGACAGGATGAACACTGAAGCTTTCTTT. Protein product: CASSFLDRMNTEAFF. This rearrangement joins TRBV5-6 to TRBJ1-1; TRBD1 is a possible D gene (6 bases). V was trimmed by 2 bases and J by 0 bases, leaving 11 bases between them. This CDR3 spans 15 amino acids. Germline CDR1 SGHDT, CDR2 YYEEEE.

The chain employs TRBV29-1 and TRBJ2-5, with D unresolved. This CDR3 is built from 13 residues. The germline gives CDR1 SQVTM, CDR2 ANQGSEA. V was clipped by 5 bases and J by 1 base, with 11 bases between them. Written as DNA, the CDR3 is TGCAGCGTTACTGGTAACGGCCAAGAGACCCAGTACTTC. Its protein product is CSVTGNGQETQYF.

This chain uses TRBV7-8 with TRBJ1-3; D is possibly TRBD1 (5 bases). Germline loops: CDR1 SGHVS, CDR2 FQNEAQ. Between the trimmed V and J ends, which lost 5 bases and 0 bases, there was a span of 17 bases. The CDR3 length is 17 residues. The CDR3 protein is CASSQKPGLYSGNTIYF. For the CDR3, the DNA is TGTGCCAGCAGCCAAAAGCCGGGACTTTACTCTGGAAACACCATATATTTT.

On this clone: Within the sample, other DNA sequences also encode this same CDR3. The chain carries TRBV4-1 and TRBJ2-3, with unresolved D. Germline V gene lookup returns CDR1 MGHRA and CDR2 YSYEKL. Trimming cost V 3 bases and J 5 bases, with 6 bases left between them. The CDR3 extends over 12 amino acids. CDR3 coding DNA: TGCGCCAGCAGCCAGGTTCTAGATACGCAGTATTTT. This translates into CASSQVLDTQYF.

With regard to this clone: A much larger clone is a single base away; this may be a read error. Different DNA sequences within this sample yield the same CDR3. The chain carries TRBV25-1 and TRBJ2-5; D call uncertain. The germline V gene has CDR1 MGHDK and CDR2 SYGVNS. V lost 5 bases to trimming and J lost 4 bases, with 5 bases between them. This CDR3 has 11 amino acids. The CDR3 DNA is TGTGCCAGCAGTTTGGGAGAGACCCAGTACTTC. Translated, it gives CASSLGETQYF.

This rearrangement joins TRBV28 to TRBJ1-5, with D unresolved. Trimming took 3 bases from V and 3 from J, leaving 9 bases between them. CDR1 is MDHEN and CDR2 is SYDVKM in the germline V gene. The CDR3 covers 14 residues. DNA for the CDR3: TGTGCCAGCAGTTTCCCACTGCACAATCAGCCCCAGCATTTT. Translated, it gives CASSFPLHNQPQHF.

CDR3 amino acids: CASSLNFQGLSGNTIYF. Written as DNA, the CDR3 is TGTGCCAGCAGCTTAAATTTCCAGGGCCTTTCTGGAAACACCATATATTTT. The chain uses TRBV7-8 and TRBJ1-3; TRBD1 is a possible D gene (5 bases). The CDR3 loop spans 17 amino acids. V was pared by 2 bases and J by 1 base, with 15 bases between. The V gene's germline CDR1 is SGHVS and CDR2 FQNEAQ.

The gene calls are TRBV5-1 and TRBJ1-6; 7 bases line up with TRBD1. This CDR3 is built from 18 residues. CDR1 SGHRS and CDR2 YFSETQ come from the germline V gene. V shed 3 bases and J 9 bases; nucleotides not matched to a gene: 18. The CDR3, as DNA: TGCGCCAGCAGCTATAGTCCCGTCCAGGGGGGCCCCCGTTCACCCCTCCACTTT. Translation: CASSYSPVQGGPRSPLHF.

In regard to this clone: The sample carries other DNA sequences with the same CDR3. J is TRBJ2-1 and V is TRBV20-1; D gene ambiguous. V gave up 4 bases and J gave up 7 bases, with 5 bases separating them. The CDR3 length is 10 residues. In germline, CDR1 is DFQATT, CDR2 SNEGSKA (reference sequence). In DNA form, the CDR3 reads TGCAGTGCTACGAGGAATGAGCAGTTCTTC. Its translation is CSATRNEQFF.

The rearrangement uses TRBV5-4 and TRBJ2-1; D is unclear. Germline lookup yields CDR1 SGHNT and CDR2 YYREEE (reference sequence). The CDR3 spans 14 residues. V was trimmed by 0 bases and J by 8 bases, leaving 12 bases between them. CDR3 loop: CASSLGRLSDEQFF. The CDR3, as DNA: TGTGCCAGCAGCTTGGGGCGGCTCTCCGATGAGCAGTTCTTC.

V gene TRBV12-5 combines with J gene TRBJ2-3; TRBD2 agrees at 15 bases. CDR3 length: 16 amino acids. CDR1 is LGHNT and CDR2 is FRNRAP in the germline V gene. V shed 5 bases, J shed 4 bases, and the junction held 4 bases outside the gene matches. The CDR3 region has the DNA TGTGCTAGTGGTGCTGGACTAGCGGGAGGGGCAGATACGCAGTATTTT. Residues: CASGAGLAGGADTQYF. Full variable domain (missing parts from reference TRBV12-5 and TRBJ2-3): DARVTQTPRHKVTEMGQEVTMRCQPILGHNTVFWYRQTMMQGLELLAYFRNRAPLDDSGMPKDRFSAEMPDATLATLKIQPSEPRDSAVYFCASGAGLAGGADTQYFGPGTRLTVL.

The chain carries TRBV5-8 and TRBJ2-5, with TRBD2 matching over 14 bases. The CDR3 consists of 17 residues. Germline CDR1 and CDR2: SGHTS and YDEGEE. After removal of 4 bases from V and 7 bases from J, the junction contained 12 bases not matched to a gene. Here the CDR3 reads CASSIAGTSGGRGTQYF. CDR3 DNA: TGTGCCAGCAGCATCGCCGGGACTAGCGGGGGACGGGGGACCCAGTACTTC.

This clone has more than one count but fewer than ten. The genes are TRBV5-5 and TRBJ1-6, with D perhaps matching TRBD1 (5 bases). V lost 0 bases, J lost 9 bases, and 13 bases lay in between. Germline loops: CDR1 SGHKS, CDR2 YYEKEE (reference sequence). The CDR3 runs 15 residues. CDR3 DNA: TGTGCCAGCAGCTTGGTGAAGGGGACGGGTTCACCCCTCCACTTT. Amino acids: CASSLVKGTGSPLHF.

In DNA form, the CDR3 reads TGTGCCAGCAGCACCCGACCCATGGGCTCCTACAATGAGCAGTTCTTC. Residues: CASSTRPMGSYNEQFF. The chain employs TRBV21-1 and TRBJ2-1. TRBV21-1 is shown as a pseudogene. This CDR3 is 16 amino acids long.

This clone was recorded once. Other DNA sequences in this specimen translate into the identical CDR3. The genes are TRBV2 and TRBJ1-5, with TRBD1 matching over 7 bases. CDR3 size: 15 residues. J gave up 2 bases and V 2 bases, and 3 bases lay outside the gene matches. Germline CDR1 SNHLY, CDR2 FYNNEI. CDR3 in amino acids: CASSEQGVGNQPQHF. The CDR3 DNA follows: TGTGCCAGCAGTGAACAGGGGGTGGGCAATCAGCCCCAGCATTTT.

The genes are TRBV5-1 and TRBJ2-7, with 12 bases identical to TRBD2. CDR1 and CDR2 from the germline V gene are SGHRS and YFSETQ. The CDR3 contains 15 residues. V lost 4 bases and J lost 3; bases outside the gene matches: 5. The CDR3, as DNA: TGCGCCAGCAGCCCAACTAGCGGGAGGTACTACGAGCAGTACTTC. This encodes CASSPTSGRYYEQYF. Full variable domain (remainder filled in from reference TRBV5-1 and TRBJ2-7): KAGVTQTPRYLIKTRGQQVTLSCSPISGHRSVSWYQQTPGQGLQFLFEYFSETQRNKGNFPGRFSGRQFSNSRSEMNVSTLELGDSALYLCASSPTSGRYYEQYFGPGTRLTVT.

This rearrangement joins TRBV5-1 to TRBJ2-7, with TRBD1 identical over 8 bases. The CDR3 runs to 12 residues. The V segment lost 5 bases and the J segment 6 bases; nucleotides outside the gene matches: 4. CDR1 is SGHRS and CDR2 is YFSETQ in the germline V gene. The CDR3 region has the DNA TGCGCCAGCAGGTCTACAGGGGGCGAGCAGTACTTC. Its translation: CASRSTGGEQYF.

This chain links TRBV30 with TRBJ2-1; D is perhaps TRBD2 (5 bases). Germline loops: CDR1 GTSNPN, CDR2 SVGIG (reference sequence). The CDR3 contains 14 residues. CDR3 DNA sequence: TGTGCTGGATCCGTAGCGTACTCCTACAATGAGCAGTTCTTC. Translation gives CAGSVAYSYNEQFF. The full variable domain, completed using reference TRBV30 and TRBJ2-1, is SQTIHQWPATLVQPVGSPLSLECTVEGTSNPNLYWYRQAAGRGLQLLFYSVGIGQISSEVPQNLSASRPQDRQFILSSKKLLLSDSGFYLCAGSVAYSYNEQFFGPGTRLTVL.

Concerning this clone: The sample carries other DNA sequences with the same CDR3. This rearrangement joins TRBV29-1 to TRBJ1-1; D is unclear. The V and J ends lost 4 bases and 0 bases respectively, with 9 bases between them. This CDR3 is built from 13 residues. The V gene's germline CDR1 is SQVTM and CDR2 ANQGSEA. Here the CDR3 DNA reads TGCAGCGTTGCCCCCCGCTTGAACACTGAAGCTTTCTTT. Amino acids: CSVAPRLNTEAFF.

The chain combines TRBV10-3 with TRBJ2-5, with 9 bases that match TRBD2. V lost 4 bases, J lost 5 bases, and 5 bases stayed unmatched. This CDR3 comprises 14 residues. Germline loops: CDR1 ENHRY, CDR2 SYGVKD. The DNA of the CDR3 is TGTGCCATCAGTGGTCAGCGGGGGGAGGAGACCCAGTACTTC. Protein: CAISGQRGEETQYF.